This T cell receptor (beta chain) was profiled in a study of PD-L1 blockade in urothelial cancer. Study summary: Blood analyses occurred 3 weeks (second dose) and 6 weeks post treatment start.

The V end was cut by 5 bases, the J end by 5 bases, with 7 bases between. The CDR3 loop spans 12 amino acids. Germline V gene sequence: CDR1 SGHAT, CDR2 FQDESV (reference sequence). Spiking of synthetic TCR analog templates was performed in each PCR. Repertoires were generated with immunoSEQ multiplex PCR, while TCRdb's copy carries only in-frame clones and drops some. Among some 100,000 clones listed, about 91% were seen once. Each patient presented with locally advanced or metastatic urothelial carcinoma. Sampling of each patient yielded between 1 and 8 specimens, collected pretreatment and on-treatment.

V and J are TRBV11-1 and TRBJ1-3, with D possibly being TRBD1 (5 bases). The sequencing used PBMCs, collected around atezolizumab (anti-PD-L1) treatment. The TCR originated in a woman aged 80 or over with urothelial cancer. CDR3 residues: CASSQGRNTIYF. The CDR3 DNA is TGTGCCAGCAGCCAGGGTCGAAACACCATATATTTT.